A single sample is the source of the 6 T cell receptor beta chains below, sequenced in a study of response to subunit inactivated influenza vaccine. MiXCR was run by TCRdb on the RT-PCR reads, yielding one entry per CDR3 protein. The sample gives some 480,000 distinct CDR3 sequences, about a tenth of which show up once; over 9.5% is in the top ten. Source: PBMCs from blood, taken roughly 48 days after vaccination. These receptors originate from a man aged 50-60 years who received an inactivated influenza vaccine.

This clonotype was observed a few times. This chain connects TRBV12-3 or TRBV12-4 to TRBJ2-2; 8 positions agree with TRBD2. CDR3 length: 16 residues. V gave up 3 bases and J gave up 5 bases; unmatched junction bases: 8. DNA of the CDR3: TGTGCCAGCAGTTTTGTTTCGGGAGGGAGGACCGGGGAGCTGTTTTTT. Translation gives CASSFVSGGRTGELFF.

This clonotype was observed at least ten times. CDR3 amino acids: CSVGGRDTGELFF. The CDR3 coding sequence is TGCAGCGTTGGCGGGAGGGACACCGGGGAGCTGTTTTTT. This chain uses TRBV29-1 with TRBJ2-2, with TRBD2 identical over 9 bases. V gave up 4 bases and J gave up 3 bases; unmatched junction bases: 0. Germline CDR1 is SQVTM and CDR2 is ANQGSEA. There are 13 residues in the CDR3.

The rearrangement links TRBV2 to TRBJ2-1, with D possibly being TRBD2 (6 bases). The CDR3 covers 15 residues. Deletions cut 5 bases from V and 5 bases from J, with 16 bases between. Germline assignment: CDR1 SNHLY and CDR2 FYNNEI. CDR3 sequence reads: CASSLRDLTNNEQFF. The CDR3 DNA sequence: TGTGCCAGCAGTCTCCGGGACTTGACCAACAATGAGCAGTTCTTC.

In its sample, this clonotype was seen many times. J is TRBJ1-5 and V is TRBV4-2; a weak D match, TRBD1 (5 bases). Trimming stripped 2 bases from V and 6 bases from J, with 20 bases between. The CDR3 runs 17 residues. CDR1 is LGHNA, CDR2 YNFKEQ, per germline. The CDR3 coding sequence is TGTGCCAGCAGCCAATCCCCCGGGAGCGGGGGAAGTCAGCCCCAGCATTTT. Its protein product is CASSQSPGSGGSQPQHF.

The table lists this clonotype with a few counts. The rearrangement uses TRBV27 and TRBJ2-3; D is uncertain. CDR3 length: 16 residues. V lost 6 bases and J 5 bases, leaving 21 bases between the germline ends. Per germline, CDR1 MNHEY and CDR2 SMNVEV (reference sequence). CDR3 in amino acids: CASSLLNGPRVDTQYF. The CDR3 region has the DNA TGTGCCAGCAGCCTATTAAACGGGCCTCGAGTAGATACGCAGTATTTT.

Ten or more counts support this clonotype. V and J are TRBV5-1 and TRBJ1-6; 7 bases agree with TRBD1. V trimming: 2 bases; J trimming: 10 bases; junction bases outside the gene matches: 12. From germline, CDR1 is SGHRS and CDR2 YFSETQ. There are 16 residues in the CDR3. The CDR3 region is CASSFESGTASSPLHF. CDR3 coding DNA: TGCGCCAGCAGCTTCGAGTCCGGGACAGCATCATCACCCCTCCACTTT.